Below, one T cell receptor beta chain is given with its context. The data stem from a study of OX40 agonist ivuxolimab in advanced cancers. Across the study: Dosing consisted of intravenous ivuxolimab at 0.01 to 10 mg/kg every 2 weeks.

A history of autoimmune disease or systemic immunosuppression excluded patients. Germline values: CDR1 SEHNR, CDR2 FQNEAQ (reference sequence). The CDR3 length is 14 residues. V dropped 7 bases and J dropped 7 bases, with 20 bases sitting between them. Profiled with immunoSEQ multiplex PCR; TCRdb holds only in-frame clones, not every one. The sample lists roughly 64,000 clones, approximately 85% occurring once. This TCR derives from an adult with an advanced solid tumor such as melanoma, head and neck, liver or kidney cancer. This rearrangement joins TRBV7-9 to TRBJ2-7; D is possibly TRBD1 (6 bases). The sample was CD4+ or CD8+ T cells sorted from blood, taken in a trial of the OX40 agonist ivuxolimab. The CDR3 sequence is CASTLTGEIGEQYF. The DNA of the CDR3 is TGTGCCAGCACCTTGACAGGAGAGATCGGGGAGCAGTACTTC.